Below, 27 T cell receptor beta chains from the same sample are listed, as sequenced in a study of siplizumab effects on memory and regulatory T cells. Generated by immunoSEQ multiplex PCR, the TCRdb table keeps only in-frame clones and is missing some. The sample comprises roughly 70,000 clones, 93% of which are singletons, and about 5% rests with the top ten. Material: CD8+ T cells sorted from blood. These receptor sequences come from a human donor in good health.

The chain uses TRBV19 and TRBJ1-1; D is unclear. V shed 3 bases and J shed 4 bases, with 9 bases lying between them. Germline CDR1 is LNHDA and CDR2 is SQIVND (reference sequence). The CDR3 runs 13 residues. DNA for the CDR3: TGTGCCAGTAGTATGTCAAGGGTCACTGAAGCTTTCTTT. Protein: CASSMSRVTEAFF.

The chain joins TRBV30 to TRBJ2-2; no clear D. The CDR3 extends over 11 amino acids. V was cut by 6 bases and J by 8 bases, with 10 bases left in between. In germline, CDR1 is GTSNPN, CDR2 SVGIG (reference sequence). The CDR3 loop is CACPMAGELFF. As DNA, the CDR3 is TGTGCCTGCCCGATGGCGGGGGAGCTGTTTTTT.

This chain joins TRBV28 and TRBJ2-6, with 8 bases identical to TRBD1. Germline CDR1 MDHEN, CDR2 SYDVKM. The CDR3 is made up of 17 amino acids. The J segment lost 4 bases and the V segment lost 1 base, leaving 6 bases of the junction unmatched. In DNA, the CDR3 is TGTGCCAGCAGTTTATCCCAGGGGGCGCCCGGGGCCAACGTCCTGACTTTC. Translating it yields CASSLSQGAPGANVLTF.

The chain employs TRBV5-5 and TRBJ1-1; tentative D call: TRBD1 (5 bases). The CDR3 covers 13 residues. Trimming stripped 2 bases from V and 1 base from J, with 6 bases between. Germline V CDR1 and CDR2: SGHKS, YYEKEE (reference sequence). CDR3 in amino acids: CASSFGTNTEAFF. The CDR3 DNA reads as TGTGCCAGCAGCTTCGGGACGAACACTGAAGCTTTCTTT.

The chain joins TRBV10-1 to TRBJ2-5, with 11 nucleotides matching TRBD2. Gene TRBJ2-7 matches the end of the DNA better, so the J call may be wrong. There are 13 residues in the CDR3. Germline values: CDR1 WNHNN, CDR2 SYGVQD (reference sequence). This chain's CDR3 is CASGSGGVNEQYF. The CDR3 DNA reads TGCGCCAGCGGTAGCGGGGGGGTCAACGAGCAGTACTTC.

The chain recombines TRBV2 with TRBJ2-1; 8 bases agree with TRBD2. Germline loops: CDR1 SNHLY, CDR2 FYNNEI. This CDR3 is 16 amino acids long. Trimming cost V 2 bases and J 2 bases; bases outside gene matches: 5. The chain's CDR3 is CASSESRLATYNEQFF. The CDR3 region has the DNA TGTGCCAGCAGTGAATCGAGACTAGCGACCTACAATGAGCAGTTCTTC. Looking up the rest from reference TRBV2 and TRBJ2-1 gives the full variable domain: EPEVTQTPSHQVTQMGQEVILRCVPISNHLYFYWYRQILGQKVEFLVSFYNNEISEKSEIFDDQFSVERPDGSNFTLKIRSTKLEDSAMYFCASSESRLATYNEQFFGPGTRLTVL.

This rearrangement joins TRBV10-3 to TRBJ1-1; weak D call: TRBD1 (5 bases). Between the trimmed V and J ends, which lost 3 bases and 1 base, there was a span of 15 bases. CDR1 is ENHRY and CDR2 is SYGVKD in the germline V gene. CDR3 length: 16 residues. The CDR3 here is CAISDLPRTQNTEAFF. The CDR3, as DNA: TGTGCCATCAGTGACCTGCCCCGGACACAGAACACTGAAGCTTTCTTT.

This chain links TRBV6-5 with TRBJ1-1, with a tentative D call TRBD1 (5 bases). In germline, CDR1 is MNHEY, CDR2 SVGAGI. The CDR3 totals 13 residues. V was shortened by 6 bases and J by 3 bases, with 11 bases between the two germline ends. The CDR3 bases are TGTGCCAGCAGCCCTTGGGGGGACACTGAAGCTTTCTTT. This translates into CASSPWGDTEAFF.

The genes are TRBV11-3 and TRBJ2-4; perhaps TRBD1 as D (7 bases). The CDR3 runs 17 residues. Trimming took off 5 bases at V and 0 bases at J, with 17 bases between the two ends. Germline V CDR1 and CDR2: SGHNT, YENEEA. The CDR3 is CASSTRPRGEAKNIQYF. The CDR3, as DNA: TGTGCCAGCAGCACCCGCCCCAGGGGGGAAGCCAAAAACATTCAGTACTTC. Combining the CDR3 with reference TRBV11-3 and TRBJ2-4 gives the whole variable domain EAGVVQSPRYKIIEKKQPVAFWCNPISGHNTLYWYLQNLGQGPELLIRYENEEAVDDSQLPKDRFSAERLKGVDSTLKIQPAELGDSAVYLCASSTRPRGEAKNIQYFGAGTRLSVL.

The gene calls are TRBV9 and TRBJ1-2, with D unresolved. Trimming pared 4 bases from V and 8 bases from J, leaving 12 bases between. The CDR3 consists of 12 residues. CDR1 and CDR2 from the germline V gene are SGDLS and YYNGEE. CDR3 DNA sequence: TGTGCCAGCAGCACCGTCGATGCGGGCTACACCTTC. Its translation is CASSTVDAGYTF.

The rearrangement joins TRBV27 to TRBJ2-3, with TRBD1 as a possible D gene (6 bases). This CDR3 region has 13 residues. With 5 bases removed from V and 0 bases from J, the gap between germline ends came to 6 bases. The germline gives CDR1 MNHEY, CDR2 SMNVEV (reference sequence). The CDR3 spells CASSTGSTDTQYF. DNA of the CDR3: TGTGCCAGCAGTACAGGGAGCACAGATACGCAGTATTTT.

The rearrangement joins TRBV9 to TRBJ2-3; the D is unclear. CDR1 is SGDLS and CDR2 is YYNGEE in the germline V gene. V was trimmed by 1 base and J by 2 bases, leaving 8 bases between them. This CDR3 contains 14 residues. CDR3 protein: CASSVSRNTDTQYF. The CDR3 DNA is TGTGCCAGCAGCGTAAGTCGCAACACAGATACGCAGTATTTT.

The J gene is TRBJ2-5, the V gene TRBV19, with 10 bases matching TRBD2. There are 15 residues in the CDR3. Trimming cost V 6 bases and J 2 bases; bases outside gene matches: 6. Germline V gene lookup returns CDR1 LNHDA and CDR2 SQIVND (reference sequence). The CDR3 protein is CASSAGTSVQETQYF. CDR3 nucleotide sequence: TGTGCCAGTAGCGCCGGGACTAGCGTACAAGAGACCCAGTACTTC.

The chain has TRBV27 and TRBJ2-1, with 8 bases lining up with TRBD1. From germline, CDR1 is MNHEY and CDR2 SMNVEV (reference sequence). The V segment lost 3 bases and the J segment 8 bases; nucleotides outside the gene matches: 9. The CDR3 loop spans 15 amino acids. The CDR3 is CASSFRAGQGYEQFF. The CDR3 DNA sequence: TGTGCCAGCAGTTTCCGCGCTGGACAGGGCTATGAGCAGTTCTTC.

The chain links TRBV11-2 to TRBJ2-5, with 7 bases matching TRBD2. Per germline, CDR1 SGHAT and CDR2 FQNNGV. The CDR3 covers 16 residues. V lost 4 bases and J lost 2; bases outside the gene matches: 10. The CDR3 sequence: CASSSEYSGDQETQYF. CDR3 DNA: TGTGCCAGCAGCTCAGAATACAGCGGGGATCAAGAGACCCAGTACTTC.

The gene calls are TRBV2 and TRBJ1-5, with D uncertain. Germline CDR1 SNHLY, CDR2 FYNNEI. Trimming took 7 bases from V and 0 from J, leaving 7 bases between them. The CDR3 is made up of 13 amino acids. CDR3 amino acids: CASTLYSNQPQHF. The CDR3 DNA sequence: TGTGCCAGCACCCTGTATAGCAATCAGCCCCAGCATTTT.

Turning to this clone: Other DNA sequences from this sample encode an identical CDR3 as well. V gene TRBV9 combines with J gene TRBJ2-7; no reliable D call. Looked up from germline, CDR1 is SGDLS and CDR2 is YYNGEE. The CDR3 runs to 13 residues. The ends were cut back, 0 bases at V and 2 bases at J, with 6 bases in the middle. The CDR3 is CASSVDGTYEQYF. CDR3 bases: TGTGCCAGCAGCGTAGACGGAACCTACGAGCAGTACTTC.

The chain has TRBV28 and TRBJ2-7; perhaps D is TRBD1 or TRBD2 (5 bases each). V gave up 7 bases and J gave up 3 bases, with 13 bases separating them. This CDR3 spans 13 amino acids. From germline, CDR1 is MDHEN and CDR2 SYDVKM. The CDR3: CASTTGTYYEQYF. The DNA for the CDR3 is TGTGCCAGCACCACCGGGACCTACTACGAGCAGTACTTC.

CDR3 DNA: TGCGCCAGCAGCTTGGGGGATGAATCAGAAGCTTTCTTT. Its translation: CASSLGDESEAFF. The chain is built from TRBV5-1 and TRBJ1-1, with D hard to call. Germline CDR1 and CDR2: SGHRS and YFSETQ. This CDR3 has 13 residues. V was clipped by 0 bases and J by 8 bases, with 11 bases between them. Using reference TRBV5-1 and TRBJ1-1 for the parts outside the CDR3, the full variable domain is KAGVTQTPRYLIKTRGQQVTLSCSPISGHRSVSWYQQTPGQGLQFLFEYFSETQRNKGNFPGRFSGRQFSNSRSEMNVSTLELGDSALYLCASSLGDESEAFFGQGTRLTVV.

The chain links TRBV6-6 to TRBJ1-6; no reliable D call. The V end was cut by 7 bases, the J end by 5 bases, with 9 bases between. This CDR3 has 13 residues. Germline lookup yields CDR1 MNHNY and CDR2 SVGAGI (reference sequence). The CDR3, as DNA: TGTGCCAGCACGGACCTCAATAATTCACCCCTCCACTTT. Protein: CASTDLNNSPLHF.

The V and J genes are TRBV11-2 and TRBJ1-2; possible D gene TRBD1, 5 bases. V was shortened by 3 bases and J by 2 bases, with 7 bases between the two germline ends. Germline assignment: CDR1 SGHAT and CDR2 FQNNGV. This CDR3 comprises 13 residues. In DNA, the CDR3 is TGTGCCAGCAGCTTGGGACCGAACTATGGCTACACCTTC. Translation: CASSLGPNYGYTF.

The chain is built from TRBV4-1 and TRBJ1-1; TRBD1 might be the D (5 bases). V lost 2 bases and J 7 bases, leaving 17 bases between the germline ends. Germline V CDR1 and CDR2: MGHRA, YSYEKL. The length of the CDR3 is 15 residues. The CDR3 nucleotides are TGCGCCAGCAGCCAAATCTTTTCCAAGCAGGGTGAAGCTTTCTTT. This gives the protein CASSQIFSKQGEAFF.

The V and J genes are TRBV6-5 and TRBJ2-3; D remains unclear. V was pared by 6 bases and J by 0 bases, with 13 bases between. This CDR3 is built from 15 residues. Germline CDR1 reads MNHEY; CDR2 reads SVGAGI. The CDR3 nucleotides are TGTGCCAGCAGGCCCCACGCTACTAGCACAGATACGCAGTATTTT. It codes for CASRPHATSTDTQYF.

This chain uses TRBV6-5 with TRBJ2-7; possibly TRBD1 for D (6 bases). V dropped 2 bases and J dropped 4 bases, with 9 bases sitting between them. This CDR3 is 13 amino acids long. From germline, CDR1 is MNHEY and CDR2 SVGAGI. Here the CDR3 reads CASSYTQGYEQYF. Written as DNA, the CDR3 is TGTGCCAGCAGTTACACGCAGGGGTACGAGCAGTACTTC.

The CDR3 region is CASSLLGSTYEQYF. The CDR3 DNA is TGTGCCAGCAGCTTACTAGGGTCGACCTACGAGCAGTACTTC. The rearrangement links TRBV7-8 to TRBJ2-7; D is unresolved. The V and J ends lost 2 bases and 2 bases respectively, with 10 bases between them. CDR3 length: 14 residues. The germline V gene has CDR1 SGHVS and CDR2 FQNEAQ.

As DNA, the CDR3 is TGCGCCAGCAGCCAAGATGAGACGGGTGAGGGCGGGGAGCTGTTTTTT. This encodes CASSQDETGEGGELFF. The chain is built from TRBV4-1 and TRBJ2-2, with TRBD2 as a possible D gene (5 bases). V lost 0 bases, J lost 7 bases, and 15 bases lay in between. The CDR3 spans 16 residues. Germline V lookup: CDR1 MGHRA, CDR2 YSYEKL.

This rearrangement joins TRBV7-2 to TRBJ2-3; perhaps TRBD2 as D (7 bases). The ends were cut back, 5 bases at V and 2 bases at J, with 14 bases in the middle. CDR1 and CDR2 (germline): SGHTA, FQGNSA. This CDR3 has 15 amino acids. CDR3 DNA sequence: TGTGCCAGCAGCCCTTTAGGGGGGGCCACAGATACGCAGTATTTT. Its protein product is CASSPLGGATDTQYF. The full variable domain, rest sourced from reference TRBV7-2 and TRBJ2-3, is GAGVSQSPSNKVTEKGKDVELRCDPISGHTALYWYRQSLGQGLEFLIYFQGNSAPDKSGLPSDRFSAERTGGSVSTLTIQRTQQEDSAVYLCASSPLGGATDTQYFGPGTRLTVL.